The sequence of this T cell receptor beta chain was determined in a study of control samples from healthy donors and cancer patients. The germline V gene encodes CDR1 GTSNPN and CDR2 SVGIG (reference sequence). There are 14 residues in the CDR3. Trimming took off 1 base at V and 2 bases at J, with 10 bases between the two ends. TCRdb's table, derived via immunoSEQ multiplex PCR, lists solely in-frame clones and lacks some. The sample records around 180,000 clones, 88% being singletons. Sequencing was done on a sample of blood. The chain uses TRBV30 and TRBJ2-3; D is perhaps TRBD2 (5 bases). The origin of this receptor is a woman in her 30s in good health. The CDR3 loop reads CAWSAGKTTDTQYF. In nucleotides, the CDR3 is TGTGCCTGGAGTGCGGGAAAGACCACAGATACGCAGTATTTT.